A single sample gave rise to the 3 T cell receptor beta chains below, sequenced in a study of T cells in Graves' hyperthyroidism and ophthalmopathy. TCR beta CDR3 region amplification was performed from RNA transcripts. An initial round of RT-PCR targeting the TCR CDR3 relied on the HTBI primer set. TCRdb passed the multiplex PCR reads through MiXCR, listing each CDR3 protein once. The profile shows roughly 580,000 distinct CDR3 sequences, around 45% of them singletons. Sequenced input: peripheral blood or thyroid tissue (not recorded which). The receptors were gathered from a woman younger than 35 with Graves' hyperthyroidism.

About this clonotype: A read error may be the cause here, since a much bigger clone is one base away. The V gene is TRBV29-1, the J gene TRBJ2-7, with D hard to call. This CDR3 has 14 amino acids. Germline values: CDR1 SQVTM, CDR2 ANQGSEA. Between the trimmed V and J ends, which lost 0 bases and 2 bases, there was a span of 11 bases. The CDR3 bases are TGCAGCGTTGAAGATTCTGGGTCTACCTACGAGCAGTACTTC. Protein product: CSVEDSGSTYEQYF.

The J gene is TRBJ2-7, the V gene TRBV29-1, with TRBD1 matching 8 bases. The CDR3 extends over 14 amino acids. V trimming: 3 bases; J trimming: 0 bases; junction bases outside the gene matches: 4. The germline CDR1 and CDR2 sequences are SQVTM and ANQGSEA. CDR3 in DNA: TGCAGCGTTGACAAGACAGGGGACTCCTACGAGCAGTACTTC. Its protein is CSVDKTGDSYEQYF.

The chain uses TRBV7-2 and TRBJ1-2; D not resolved. The CDR3 contains 14 residues. Per germline, CDR1 SGHTA and CDR2 FQGNSA. V was trimmed by 3 bases and J by 10 bases, leaving 18 bases between them. The DNA of the CDR3 is TGTGCCAGCAGCTTCCCGACAAGTCTCAATCCCTACACCTTC. Protein: CASSFPTSLNPYTF.